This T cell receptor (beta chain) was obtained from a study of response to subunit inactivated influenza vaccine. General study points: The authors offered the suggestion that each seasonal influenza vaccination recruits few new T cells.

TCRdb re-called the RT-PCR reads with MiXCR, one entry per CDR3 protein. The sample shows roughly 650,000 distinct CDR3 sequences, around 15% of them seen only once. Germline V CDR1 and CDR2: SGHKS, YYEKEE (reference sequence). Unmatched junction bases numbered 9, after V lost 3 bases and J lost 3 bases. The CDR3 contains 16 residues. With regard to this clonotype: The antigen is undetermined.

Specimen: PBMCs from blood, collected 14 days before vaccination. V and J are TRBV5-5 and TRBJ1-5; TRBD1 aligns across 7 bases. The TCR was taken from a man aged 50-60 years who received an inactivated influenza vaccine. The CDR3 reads CASSSNDRVVNQPQHF. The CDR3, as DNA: TGTGCCAGCAGCTCGAACGACAGGGTTGTCAATCAGCCCCAGCATTTT.